These 25 T cell receptor beta chains share one sample of origin, sequenced in a study of cytomegalovirus exposure and HLA in healthy donors. With 60 Vbeta and 13 Jbeta primers, the PCR was carried out. Method: immunoSEQ multiplex PCR; TCRdb's copy keeps in-frame clones and lacks some. Of approximately 100,000 clones in the sample, approximately 70% were seen once. Sequenced sample: PBMCs. All receptors derive from a middle-aged man in good health and CMV-seropositive.

This chain uses TRBV28 with TRBJ2-5; D possibly corresponds to TRBD2 (5 bases). The CDR3 covers 12 residues. Trimming removed 6 bases at V and 1 base at J, with 6 bases between. From germline, CDR1 is MDHEN and CDR2 SYDVKM. CDR3 residues: CASRDSQETQYF. The CDR3 region has the DNA TGTGCCAGCAGGGACTCCCAAGAGACCCAGTACTTC. Looking up the rest from reference TRBV28 and TRBJ2-5 gives the full variable domain: DVKVTQSSRYLVKRTGEKVFLECVQDMDHENMFWYRQDPGLGLRLIYFSYDVKMKEKGDIPEGYSVSREKKERFSLILESASTNQTSMYLCASRDSQETQYFGPGTRLLVL.

This chain connects TRBV19 to TRBJ1-1; 8 bases agree with TRBD1. V trimming: 5 bases; J trimming: 8 bases; junction bases outside the gene matches: 1. Germline V gives CDR1 LNHDA, CDR2 SQIVND (reference sequence). The CDR3 sequence is 11 residues long. The CDR3 bases are TGTGCCAGTAGTTGGACAGGGGAAGCTTTCTTT. It codes for CASSWTGEAFF.

There are a few counts of this clone. This chain joins TRBV7-9 and TRBJ1-2; D remains ambiguous. This CDR3 is built from 13 residues. Per the germline V gene, CDR1 is SEHNR and CDR2 is FQNEAQ (reference sequence). Trimming removed 4 bases from V and 8 bases from J, with 14 bases in between. CDR3 bases: TGTGCCAGCAGCTCAGGAGGAGATATGGGCTACACCTTC. Its translation is CASSSGGDMGYTF.

This clone was detected only once. At the DNA level, this CDR3 is encoded by other sequences in the same sample as well. This sequence joins TRBV9 and TRBJ1-1; D ambiguous. Trimming took off 4 bases at V and 5 bases at J, with 12 bases between the two ends. The CDR3 has 13 amino acids. The germline V gene encodes CDR1 SGDLS and CDR2 YYNGEE. The CDR3 DNA follows: TGTGCCAGCAGCCCATCTGGAGGGACTGAAGCTTTCTTT. Amino acid sequence: CASSPSGGTEAFF.

The J gene is TRBJ1-2, the V gene TRBV4-1; TRBD1 might be the D (5 bases). Germline-derived CDR1 and CDR2 are MGHRA and YSYEKL. CDR3 length: 13 residues. The V and J ends lost 6 bases and 0 bases respectively, with 8 bases between them. For the CDR3, the DNA is TGCGCCAGCAGACAGGATACTAACTATGGCTACACCTTC. It yields the protein CASRQDTNYGYTF.

The chain combines TRBV9 with TRBJ2-7; no definite D call. Trimming took 0 bases from V and 0 from J, leaving 7 bases between them. Germline V lookup: CDR1 SGDLS, CDR2 YYNGEE. CDR3 size: 14 residues. This CDR3 is CASSVGRDSYEQYF. The DNA for the CDR3 is TGTGCCAGCAGCGTAGGAAGAGACTCCTACGAGCAGTACTTC.

The chain recombines TRBV13 with TRBJ2-5; 11 bases map to TRBD2. This CDR3 region has 16 residues. The germline gives CDR1 PRHDT, CDR2 FYEKMQ (reference sequence). After removal of 4 bases from V and 0 bases from J, the junction contained 4 bases not matched to a gene. CDR3 DNA: TGTGCCAGCAGCTCCAGACTAGCGGGGAACCAAGAGACCCAGTACTTC. It is translated as CASSSRLAGNQETQYF.

The V gene is TRBV2, the J gene TRBJ1-5; weak D call: TRBD1 (6 bases). The CDR3 has 15 residues. Deletions cut 3 bases from V and 1 base from J, with 10 bases between. Germline V CDR1 and CDR2: SNHLY, FYNNEI. The CDR3 DNA follows: TGTGCCAGCAGTGAGATCGGACAGAGCAATCAGCCCCAGCATTTT. As protein: CASSEIGQSNQPQHF.

This clone was seen more than once but under ten times. This chain links TRBV5-6 with TRBJ2-7, with 8 bases lining up with TRBD2. Germline CDR1 is SGHDT and CDR2 is YYEEEE. V lost 4 bases and J lost 4; bases outside the gene matches: 7. The CDR3 runs to 14 residues. CDR3 nucleotides: TGTGCCAGCAGCCCGCGGGAGGTTTTATACGAGCAGTACGTC. This encodes CASSPREVLYEQYV.

This clone was recorded a few times. The rearrangement links TRBV7-3 to TRBJ2-1, with 14 bases that match TRBD2. V lost 5 bases and J lost 8; bases outside the gene matches: 5. From germline, CDR1 is SGHTA and CDR2 FQGTGA. This CDR3 is built from 15 residues. In nucleotides, the CDR3 is TGTGCCAGCAGCCCGGGACTAGCGGGAGAGGATGAGCAGTTCTTC. Translation gives CASSPGLAGEDEQFF.

For this clone: In the same sample, other DNA sequences code for this CDR3. The J gene is TRBJ1-1, the V gene TRBV7-2; no clear D gene. V was trimmed by 5 bases and J by 1 base, leaving 14 bases between them. The CDR3 is made up of 15 amino acids. Germline values: CDR1 SGHTA, CDR2 FQGNSA. CDR3 coding DNA: TGTGCCAGCAGCCCGAGGCCTGGGAGGAACACTGAAGCTTTCTTT. Protein product: CASSPRPGRNTEAFF.

This chain uses TRBV5-1 with TRBJ2-2; D gene uncertain. V gave up 1 base and J gave up 4 bases, with 5 bases separating them. The CDR3 is 13 residues long. CDR1 and CDR2 (germline): SGHRS, YFSETQ. CDR3 nucleotides: TGCGCCAGCAGCTTGTTTAGCACCGGGGAGCTGTTTTTT. It specifies CASSLFSTGELFF.

This clone showed up just a few times. The gene calls are TRBV2 and TRBJ2-5; 9 bases agree with TRBD1. Germline V lookup: CDR1 SNHLY, CDR2 FYNNEI. The ends lost 4 bases at V and 5 bases at J; junction bases unmatched: 5. The length of the CDR3 is 14 residues. The CDR3 loop is CASSAGQGRETQYF. CDR3 DNA: TGTGCCAGCAGTGCGGGACAGGGACGCGAGACCCAGTACTTC. Drawing the rest from reference TRBV2 and TRBJ2-5, the complete variable domain is EPEVTQTPSHQVTQMGQEVILRCVPISNHLYFYWYRQILGQKVEFLVSFYNNEISEKSEIFDDQFSVERPDGSNFTLKIRSTKLEDSAMYFCASSAGQGRETQYFGPGTRLLVL.

J is TRBJ1-1 and V is TRBV19, with TRBD1 matching 8 bases. Trimming cost V 1 base and J 1 base; bases outside gene matches: 5. This CDR3 region has 16 residues. From germline, CDR1 is LNHDA and CDR2 SQIVND (reference sequence). The CDR3 spells CASSIGQGAENTEAFF. The CDR3 DNA reads as TGTGCCAGTAGTATAGGTCAGGGGGCGGAGAACACTGAAGCTTTCTTT.

This chain joins TRBV28 and TRBJ1-2; no reliable D call. The CDR3 has 12 residues. V gave up 5 bases and J gave up 0 bases, with 4 bases separating them. The V gene's germline CDR1 is MDHEN and CDR2 SYDVKM. CDR3 nucleotides: TGTGCCAGCAGTCCTTCTAACTATGGCTACACCTTC. It yields the protein CASSPSNYGYTF.

The chain couples TRBV2 to TRBJ1-1; D possibly corresponds to TRBD1 (6 bases). The CDR3 extends over 14 amino acids. CDR1 and CDR2 from the germline V gene are SNHLY and FYNNEI. With 3 bases removed from V and 2 bases from J, the gap between germline ends came to 10 bases. The chain's CDR3 is CASSDAGANTEAFF. Written as DNA, the CDR3 is TGTGCCAGCAGTGATGCAGGGGCCAACACTGAAGCTTTCTTT.

There are a few counts of this clone. The CDR3 here is CSDLRDRGLDEQFF. The CDR3 DNA reads TGCAGCGATCTCCGGGACAGGGGGTTGGATGAGCAGTTCTTC. The V call is TRBV29-1, the J call TRBJ2-1; TRBD1 agrees at 11 bases. Germline assignment: CDR1 SQVTM and CDR2 ANQGSEA. Trimming at V came to 7 bases and at J to 8 bases, leaving 10 bases not matched to a gene. The CDR3 totals 14 residues.

J is TRBJ2-1 and V is TRBV4-1; 8 positions match TRBD2. Trimming at V came to 2 bases and at J to 6 bases, leaving 9 bases not matched to a gene. Germline V gives CDR1 MGHRA, CDR2 YSYEKL. CDR3 size: 16 residues. The CDR3 region has the DNA TGCGCCAGCAGCCAACCCACTAGCGGAGGGGGCAATGAGCAGTTCTTC. The encoded protein is CASSQPTSGGGNEQFF.

V usage is TRBV2 and J usage is TRBJ2-5; 9 bases are a match to TRBD2. After removal of 0 bases from V and 4 bases from J, the junction contained 6 bases not matched to a gene. This CDR3 region has 16 residues. Germline CDR1 is SNHLY and CDR2 is FYNNEI. CDR3 protein: CASSEADAGGGETQYF. The CDR3 DNA reads TGTGCCAGCAGTGAAGCTGACGCGGGAGGGGGAGAGACCCAGTACTTC.

The chain has TRBV27 and TRBJ2-5; TRBD2 is a possible D gene (6 bases). From germline, CDR1 is MNHEY and CDR2 SMNVEV (reference sequence). With 8 bases removed from V and 4 bases from J, the gap between germline ends came to 17 bases. The CDR3 has 14 residues. For the CDR3, the DNA is TGTGCCAGCCGCCCCCTTTCGGGGGTAGAGACCCAGTACTTC. The encoded protein is CASRPLSGVETQYF.

The genes are TRBV27 and TRBJ2-2; tentative D call: TRBD2 (6 bases). V lost 3 bases and J lost 6, with 11 bases in between. The CDR3 runs 14 residues. Germline V gives CDR1 MNHEY, CDR2 SMNVEV (reference sequence). CDR3 residues: CASSFSWEAGELFF. As DNA, the CDR3 is TGTGCCAGCAGTTTTAGTTGGGAGGCCGGGGAGCTGTTTTTT.

This chain links TRBV19 with TRBJ2-3; D ambiguous. This CDR3 spans 12 amino acids. CDR1 and CDR2 (germline): LNHDA, SQIVND (reference sequence). The V gene lost 8 bases and the J gene lost 2 bases, with 8 bases spanning the gap. CDR3 region: CASGPFTDTQYF. Here the CDR3 DNA reads TGTGCCAGTGGGCCGTTCACAGATACGCAGTATTTT.

CDR3 nucleotides: TGCAGCACCGGCGGTCTTACGTGGAATGAGCAGTTCTTC. It yields the protein CSTGGLTWNEQFF. The chain joins TRBV29-1 to TRBJ2-1; D unresolved. Germline V gene data show CDR1 as SQVTM and CDR2 as ANQGSEA. This CDR3 is built from 13 residues. Trimming cost V 8 bases and J 7 bases, with 18 bases left between them.

This chain uses TRBV5-1 with TRBJ1-1; 11 nucleotides align to TRBD1. Trimming took 1 base from V and 6 from J; bases not matched to a gene: 5. CDR1 is SGHRS, CDR2 YFSETQ, per germline. This CDR3 comprises 15 residues. The CDR3 region is CASSLWTGGGAEAFF. CDR3 DNA sequence: TGCGCCAGCAGCTTGTGGACAGGGGGCGGTGCTGAAGCTTTCTTT.

The V gene is TRBV2, the J gene TRBJ1-2; no firm D call. The CDR3 length is 11 residues. Germline-derived CDR1 and CDR2 are SNHLY and FYNNEI. Trimming stripped 1 base from V and 11 bases from J, with 8 bases between. CDR3 in amino acids: CASSEVLGYTF. The CDR3 bases are TGTGCCAGCAGTGAAGTACTCGGGTACACCTTC.